Presented here are 28 T cell receptor beta chains from one specimen sequenced in a study of blood T cell repertoires in COVID-19 (dated by TCRdb to 2019 to 2021). Receptor libraries were prepared by the immunoSEQ multiplex PCR assay. What TCRdb holds here is the immuneACCESS table cut down to in-frame rearrangements. Part of the clones is not present; checked against another copy, under half of the missing clones reflect an unresolved V gene, and the others are unexplained. The sample has some 200,000 clones on record, approximately 84% of them singletons. The ten largest make up about 2.7% of the sample. Specimen: peripheral blood. These receptors were obtained from a human donor with acute or convalescent COVID-19. The donor label of this sample is uncertain.

By frequency in the sample, this clone is medium-sized (0.01 to 0.1%). CDR3 bases: TGTGCCTGGAGCAGGTCGAAGTCACCCCTCCACTTT. Amino acids: CAWSRSKSPLHF. The rearrangement uses TRBV30 and TRBJ1-6, with D unclear. Trimming pared 3 bases from V and 10 bases from J, leaving 10 bases between. This CDR3 has 12 amino acids. Germline V gene lookup returns CDR1 GTSNPN and CDR2 SVGIG (reference sequence).

J is TRBJ2-2 and V is TRBV19; 7 bases map to TRBD2. Germline CDR1 and CDR2: LNHDA and SQIVND (reference sequence). V was clipped by 5 bases and J by 2 bases; unmatched bases: 5. The CDR3 covers 15 residues. CDR3 nucleotide sequence: TGTGCCAGTAGTGCGCGGGACTACAACACCGGGGAGCTGTTTTTT. Amino acids: CASSARDYNTGELFF. Full variable domain (rest looked up from reference TRBV19 and TRBJ2-2): DGGITQSPKYLFRKEGQNVTLSCEQNLNHDAMYWYRQDPGQGLRLIYYSQIVNDFQKGDIAEGYSVSREKKESFPLTVTSAQKNPTAFYLCASSARDYNTGELFFGEGSRLTVL.

The genes are TRBV29-1 and TRBJ1-2; TRBD1 aligns across 7 bases. Looked up from germline, CDR1 is SQVTM and CDR2 is ANQGSEA. The CDR3 consists of 10 residues. V shed 7 bases, J shed 8 bases, and the junction held 4 bases outside the gene matches. As DNA, the CDR3 is TGCAGCGCAGGGGGAGGGGGCTACACCTTC. The encoded protein is CSAGGGGYTF.

The chain recombines TRBV28 with TRBJ2-2, with 7 bases fitting TRBD1. Germline loops: CDR1 MDHEN, CDR2 SYDVKM. After removal of 6 bases from V and 5 bases from J, the junction contained 9 bases not matched to a gene. This CDR3 comprises 15 residues. For the CDR3, the DNA is TGTGCCAGCAGAAACACGGGACAGTCAACCGGGGAGCTGTTTTTT. This encodes CASRNTGQSTGELFF.

This chain links TRBV4-1 with TRBJ2-5; 12 positions agree with TRBD1. CDR1 and CDR2 from the germline V gene are MGHRA and YSYEKL. Trimming took 1 base from V and 6 from J; bases not matched to a gene: 9. The length of the CDR3 is 17 residues. CDR3 sequence (DNA): TGCGCCAGCAGCCAAGGGGCGGGGGACAGGGGGCGAAAGACCCAGTACTTC. Protein product: CASSQGAGDRGRKTQYF.

Written as DNA, the CDR3 is TGTGCCAGTAGTATATCCCCAACAAATCAGCCCCAGCATTTT. This codes for CASSISPTNQPQHF. The chain carries TRBV19 and TRBJ1-5; D call uncertain. Trimming removed 2 bases at V and 4 bases at J, with 9 bases between. This CDR3 contains 14 residues. Germline values: CDR1 LNHDA, CDR2 SQIVND (reference sequence).

V gene TRBV2 combines with J gene TRBJ2-1; 11 bases align to TRBD1. After removal of 6 bases from V and 10 bases from J, the junction contained 5 bases not matched to a gene. CDR3 length equals 13 residues. CDR1 and CDR2 (germline): SNHLY, FYNNEI. The CDR3 DNA reads as TGTGCCAGCAGGGGACAGGGGGAGTGGGAGCAGTTCTTC. Protein: CASRGQGEWEQFF.

The genes are TRBV3-1 (or the pseudogene TRBV3-2) and TRBJ2-7; 10 bases match TRBD2. This CDR3 region has 16 residues. The ends lost 1 base at V and 1 base at J; junction bases unmatched: 4. The germline gives CDR1 LGHDT, CDR2 YNNKEL (reference sequence). In DNA form, the CDR3 reads TGTGCCAGCAGCCAAGGTGTACTAGCGGGGTCCTACGAGCAGTACTTC. This translates into CASSQGVLAGSYEQYF.

This sequence joins TRBV29-1 and TRBJ1-1, with D tentatively TRBD1 (6 bases). The germline gives CDR1 SQVTM, CDR2 ANQGSEA. This CDR3 has 13 residues. CDR3 sequence reads: CTAKAGVNTEAFF. As DNA, the CDR3 is TGCACCGCAAAGGCAGGGGTAAACACTGAAGCTTTCTTT.

The V and J genes are TRBV5-4 and TRBJ1-6; unclear D gene. The germline V gene has CDR1 SGHNT and CDR2 YYREEE (reference sequence). The CDR3 consists of 16 residues. V lost 2 bases to trimming and J lost 6 bases, with 15 bases between them. CDR3 protein: CASSFDSVLINSPLHF. CDR3 nucleotides: TGTGCCAGCAGCTTCGATTCGGTCCTTATTAATTCACCCCTCCACTTT.

In DNA, the CDR3 is TGTGCCAGCATCATTAGAGTTGACAGGGAGGATAGCAATCAGCCCCAGCATTTT. It encodes CASIIRVDREDSNQPQHF. The rearrangement uses TRBV2 and TRBJ1-5, with TRBD1 matching over 7 bases. This CDR3 region has 18 residues. V lost 7 bases and J lost 0; bases outside the gene matches: 15. Germline V gene data show CDR1 as SNHLY and CDR2 as FYNNEI.

J is TRBJ2-7 and V is TRBV11-2; 7 nucleotides line up with TRBD2. The CDR3 contains 14 residues. V lost 1 base to trimming and J lost 0 bases; unmatched junction nucleotides: 0. Germline values: CDR1 SGHAT, CDR2 FQNNGV. For the CDR3, the DNA is TGTGCCAGCAGCTTAGGCGGGGGCTCCTACGAGCAGTACTTC. Its protein product is CASSLGGGSYEQYF.

The chain links TRBV25-1 to TRBJ1-4; 9 bases fit TRBD1. Per the germline V gene, CDR1 is MGHDK and CDR2 is SYGVNS. This CDR3 contains 17 residues. V trimming: 4 bases; J trimming: 5 bases; junction bases outside the gene matches: 11. The CDR3 sequence: CASSASTGGFQNEKLFF. The DNA for the CDR3 is TGTGCCAGCAGTGCTTCGACAGGGGGGTTCCAAAATGAAAAACTGTTTTTT.

In DNA form, the CDR3 reads TGTGCCAGCAGTTCGCCCGTAGCGGGGGGGTACGAGCAGTACTTC. This codes for CASSSPVAGGYEQYF. The chain is built from TRBV6-5 and TRBJ2-7; 11 positions match TRBD2. Trimming at V came to 4 bases and at J to 4 bases, leaving 6 bases not matched to a gene. Per germline, CDR1 MNHEY and CDR2 SVGAGI. The CDR3 spans 15 residues.

The chain uses TRBV30 and TRBJ1-1; 7 positions match TRBD1. Looked up from germline, CDR1 is GTSNPN and CDR2 is SVGIG (reference sequence). This CDR3 is 17 amino acids long. V shed 4 bases and J 1 base; nucleotides not matched to a gene: 15. In DNA form, the CDR3 reads TGTGCCTGGACTGGAGGACAGGATTGGCGGGGGAACACTGAAGCTTTCTTT. It is translated as CAWTGGQDWRGNTEAFF.

This chain links TRBV7-9 with TRBJ2-3; 8 nucleotides agree with TRBD2. Germline CDR1 SEHNR, CDR2 FQNEAQ (reference sequence). The V and J ends lost 4 bases and 1 base, in that order; junction bases with no gene match: 4. The CDR3 has 15 residues. CDR3 amino acids: CASSSGGPRTDTQYF. As DNA, the CDR3 is TGTGCCAGCAGCTCGGGAGGGCCTCGCACAGATACGCAGTATTTT.

CDR3 bases: TGCAGCGTTGCCGTATCGAACACCGGGGAGCTGTTTTTT. It codes for CSVAVSNTGELFF. V and J are TRBV29-1 and TRBJ2-2; unclear D gene. Germline CDR1 SQVTM, CDR2 ANQGSEA. The CDR3 covers 13 residues. Deletions cut 4 bases from V and 0 bases from J, with 6 bases between.

The V gene is TRBV7-9, the J gene TRBJ1-1; 10 nucleotides align to TRBD1. The V gene end was trimmed by 5 bases and the J gene end by 4 bases; junction bases not matched to a gene: 10. Germline CDR1 reads SEHNR; CDR2 reads FQNEAQ (reference sequence). The CDR3 is made up of 16 amino acids. The CDR3 sequence: CASSPQPRTGGTEAFF. CDR3 DNA sequence: TGTGCCAGCAGCCCCCAGCCGCGGACAGGGGGCACTGAAGCTTTCTTT.

This clone was seen more than once but under ten times. The gene calls are TRBV4-1 and TRBJ1-3; tentatively, D is TRBD1 (6 bases). Germline V gene sequence: CDR1 MGHRA, CDR2 YSYEKL. The CDR3 spans 17 residues. V was clipped by 0 bases and J by 0 bases, with 12 bases between them. The CDR3 DNA sequence: TGCGCCAGCAGCCAAGATTCGGGGACATACTCTGGAAACACCATATATTTT. This sequence encodes CASSQDSGTYSGNTIYF.

This rearrangement joins TRBV5-4 to TRBJ2-3; D remains ambiguous. Germline V gene data show CDR1 as SGHNT and CDR2 as YYREEE (reference sequence). The CDR3 runs 14 residues. Trimming shortened V by 6 bases and J by 3 bases, and 14 bases separated the two germline ends. CDR3 bases: TGTGCCAGCACCTCCGTTACGACTACAGATACGCAGTATTTT. Amino acids: CASTSVTTTDTQYF.

The V call is TRBV5-1, the J call TRBJ2-5; weak D call: TRBD1 (5 bases). Germline assignment: CDR1 SGHRS and CDR2 YFSETQ. The V end lost 0 bases, the J end lost 3 bases, and 9 bases lay between the germline ends. CDR3 length: 14 amino acids. In DNA, the CDR3 is TGCGCCAGCAGCTTGGATCCAGGGAAAGAGACCCAGTACTTC. Protein: CASSLDPGKETQYF.

This CDR3 is CASSSGQGPGEKLFF. In DNA form, the CDR3 reads TGTGCCAGCAGCTCCGGGCAGGGGCCTGGTGAAAAACTGTTTTTT. The V gene is TRBV7-6, the J gene TRBJ1-4, with a weak D call TRBD1 (6 bases). Germline V gene sequence: CDR1 SGHVS, CDR2 FNYEAQ. The CDR3 consists of 15 residues. The V end lost 4 bases, the J end lost 7 bases, and 16 bases lay between the germline ends. Complete variable domain (other parts from reference TRBV7-6 and TRBJ1-4): GAGVSQSPRYKVTKRGQDVALRCDPISGHVSLYWYRQALGQGPEFLTYFNYEAQQDKSGLPNDRFSAERPEGSISTLTIQRTEQRDSAMYRCASSSGQGPGEKLFFGSGTQLSVL.

A remark on this clone: One end of the junction varies from germline; a read error may be responsible. The rearrangement uses TRBV4-2 and TRBJ1-4; tentative D call: TRBD1 (6 bases). There are 14 residues in the CDR3. Germline V gives CDR1 LGHNA, CDR2 YNFKEQ. The CDR3 nucleotides read TGTACCAGCAGCCGGGACACGACTAATGAAAAACTGTTTTTT. It codes for CTSSRDTTNEKLFF.

V and J are TRBV18 and TRBJ1-2; D is possibly TRBD1 (5 bases). The V and J ends lost 3 bases and 5 bases respectively, with 10 bases between them. The length of the CDR3 is 13 residues. Germline V gene data show CDR1 as KGHSH and CDR2 as LQKENI. CDR3 DNA sequence: TGTGCCAGCTCACCCAGGGAGGAGTATGGCTACACCTTC. This sequence encodes CASSPREEYGYTF.

The chain joins TRBV30 to TRBJ2-7, with D hard to call. CDR1 is GTSNPN, CDR2 SVGIG, per germline (reference sequence). Trimming pared 2 bases from V and 3 bases from J, leaving 8 bases between. CDR3 length: 12 residues. The CDR3 here is CAWSPQNYEQYF. CDR3 bases: TGTGCCTGGAGTCCCCAGAACTACGAGCAGTACTTC.

CDR3 nucleotides: TGTGCCAGCTCACAACGAGGATTTCCGTATTCTGAAGCTTTCTTT. It is translated as CASSQRGFPYSEAFF. V gene TRBV18 combines with J gene TRBJ1-1, with D uncertain. The CDR3 is 15 residues long. V lost 4 bases, J lost 6 bases, and 18 bases lay in between. Per germline, CDR1 KGHSH and CDR2 LQKENI.

In this sample, this clone turned up once. J is TRBJ2-7 and V is TRBV5-1, with TRBD1 identical over 8 bases. Germline assignment: CDR1 SGHRS and CDR2 YFSETQ. J lost 0 bases, V lost 3 bases, and 5 bases had no gene match. The CDR3 has 15 amino acids. This chain's CDR3 is CASSSWTGNSYEQYF. CDR3 sequence (DNA): TGCGCCAGCAGCTCGTGGACAGGGAACTCCTACGAGCAGTACTTC.

The V and J genes are TRBV7-9 and TRBJ2-1, with a tentative D call TRBD2 (7 bases). V lost 2 bases to trimming and J lost 4 bases, with 12 bases between them. There are 15 residues in the CDR3. Germline V CDR1 and CDR2: SEHNR, FQNEAQ (reference sequence). In DNA, the CDR3 is TGTGCCAGCAGCTTATTGGAGGGGGGGTACAATGAGCAGTTCTTC. Translated, it gives CASSLLEGGYNEQFF. The full variable domain, with the rest looked up from reference TRBV7-9 and TRBJ2-1, is DTGVSQNPRHKITKRGQNVTFRCDPISEHNRLYWYRQTLGQGPEFLTYFQNEAQLEKSRLLSDRFSAERPKGSFSTLEIQRTEQGDSAMYLCASSLLEGGYNEQFFGPGTRLTVL.